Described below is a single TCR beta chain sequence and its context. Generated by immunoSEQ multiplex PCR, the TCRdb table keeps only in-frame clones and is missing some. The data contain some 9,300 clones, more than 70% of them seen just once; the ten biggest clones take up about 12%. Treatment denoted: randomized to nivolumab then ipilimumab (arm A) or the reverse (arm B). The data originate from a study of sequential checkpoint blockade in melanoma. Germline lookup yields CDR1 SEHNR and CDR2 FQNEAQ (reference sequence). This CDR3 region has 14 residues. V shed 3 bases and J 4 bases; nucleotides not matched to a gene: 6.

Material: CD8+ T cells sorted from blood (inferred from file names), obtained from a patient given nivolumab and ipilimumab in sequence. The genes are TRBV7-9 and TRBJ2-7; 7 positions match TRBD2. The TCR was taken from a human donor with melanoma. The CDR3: CASSFSGTLYEQYF. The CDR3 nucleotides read TGTGCCAGCAGCTTCAGCGGGACCCTTTACGAGCAGTACTTC.